One T cell receptor beta chain is described in this entry. This sample stems from a study of blood T cell repertoires in COVID-19. Produced via immunoSEQ multiplex PCR; TCRdb's table is partial and in-frame only. The repertoire holds some 240,000 clones, with approximately 85% as singletons. This clonotype was sampled from a woman in her 70s with COVID-19, enrolled during active disease. Sequencing was done on a sample of peripheral blood.

DNA of the CDR3: TGTGCCAGCAGCGGGACAGGGGGCCCCAATAGCAATCAGCCCCAGCATTTT. It translates to CASSGTGGPNSNQPQHF. The V call is TRBV2, the J call TRBJ1-5, with TRBD1 matching 12 bases. This CDR3 spans 17 amino acids. Trimming removed 6 bases from V and 0 bases from J; junction bases left unmatched: 6. CDR1 SNHLY and CDR2 FYNNEI come from the germline V gene.